A single sample gave rise to the 14 T cell receptor beta chains below, sequenced in a study of vaccination effects on CD4 cells after COVID-19. The table came from immunoSEQ multiplex PCR; TCRdb's copy has only in-frame clones and leaves some out. Counted here are roughly 24,000 clones, roughly 76% occurring once; the ten biggest clones make up about 6%. No antigen has been identified for these receptors. Antigen-specific CD4+ T cells were expanded with viral peptide pools in the ViraFEST assay before sequencing. The culture ran for about 11 days, and then CD4+ T cells were isolated. Participants each got two BNT162b2 or mRNA-1273 vaccine doses. The sequenced sample was CD4+ T cells from PBMCs cultured with SARS-CoV-2 spike peptides, obtained after COVID-19 vaccination. The receptors shown here come from a human donor who received a COVID-19 vaccine. Some clones in this sample may be carry-over from other donors' samples.

The genes are TRBV7-2 and TRBJ1-6, with 10 bases matching TRBD1. There are 16 residues in the CDR3. Germline CDR1 SGHTA, CDR2 FQGNSA. V gave up 8 bases and J gave up 7 bases; unmatched junction bases: 11. CDR3 loop: CASSFPGQGINSPLHF. DNA of the CDR3: TGTGCCAGCTCATTTCCGGGACAGGGGATAAATTCACCCCTCCACTTT.

The V gene is TRBV5-8, the J gene TRBJ1-2; a weak D match, TRBD1 (5 bases). This CDR3 region has 14 residues. V dropped 2 bases and J dropped 1 base, with 9 bases sitting between them. Germline CDR1 SGHTS, CDR2 YDEGEE. The CDR3 DNA is TGTGCCAGCAGCTTAGACAGCCGTAACTATGGCTACACCTTC. Encoded protein: CASSLDSRNYGYTF. Variable domain in full (rest from reference TRBV5-8 and TRBJ1-2): EAGVTQSPTHLIKTRGQQATLRCSPISGHTSVYWYQQALGLGLQFLLWYDEGEERNRGNFPPRFSGRQFPNYSSELNVNALELEDSALYLCASSLDSRNYGYTFGSGTRLTVV.

The rearrangement links TRBV6-2 or TRBV6-3 to TRBJ2-7, with D uncertain. The CDR3 consists of 14 residues. CDR1 MNHEY and CDR2 SVGEGT come from the germline V gene. V was cut by 4 bases and J by 2 bases, with 12 bases left in between. DNA for the CDR3: TGTGCCAGCAGTTTGCTCGGGTTACCCTACGAGCAGTACGTC. Protein product: CASSLLGLPYEQYV.

The rearrangement links TRBV21-1 to TRBJ2-3; no DNA check was done on the table's D call, TRBD2. TRBV21-1 is marked as a pseudogene. The CDR3 covers 22 residues. This CDR3 reads CASSKGPGTSGGFLPGPGTQYF. The CDR3 DNA sequence: TGTGCCAGCAGCAAAGGACCCGGGACTAGCGGGGGGTTTCTCCCGGGCCCAGGTACGCAGTATTTT.

V usage is TRBV15 and J usage is TRBJ1-5, with unresolved D. Trimming took 8 bases from V and 2 from J, leaving 10 bases between them. The length of the CDR3 is 13 residues. Germline CDR1 and CDR2: LNHNV and YYDKDF (reference sequence). CDR3 in amino acids: CATAGRGNQPQHF. The DNA of the CDR3 is TGTGCCACCGCCGGAAGGGGCAATCAGCCCCAGCATTTT.

CDR3 residues: CASSLNGAGNYGYTF. In DNA, the CDR3 is TGTGCCAGCAGCTTAAATGGGGCAGGGAACTATGGCTACACCTTC. This chain uses TRBV7-6 with TRBJ1-2; D may be TRBD1 (5 bases). V was cut by 2 bases and J by 2 bases, with 12 bases left in between. The V gene's germline CDR1 is SGHVS and CDR2 FNYEAQ. The CDR3 has 15 residues. Full variable domain (missing parts from reference TRBV7-6 and TRBJ1-2): GAGVSQSPRYKVTKRGQDVALRCDPISGHVSLYWYRQALGQGPEFLTYFNYEAQQDKSGLPNDRFSAERPEGSISTLTIQRTEQRDSAMYRCASSLNGAGNYGYTFGSGTRLTVV.

This chain connects TRBV7-2 to TRBJ2-3; 8 nucleotides align to TRBD2. After removal of 0 bases from V and 4 bases from J, the junction contained 3 bases not matched to a gene. This CDR3 contains 15 residues. From germline, CDR1 is SGHTA and CDR2 FQGNSA. CDR3: CASSLALAGADTQYF. As DNA, the CDR3 is TGTGCCAGCAGCTTAGCCCTAGCGGGTGCAGATACGCAGTATTTT.

The chain joins TRBV4-1 to TRBJ1-1; 7 bases are shared with TRBD1. The CDR3 consists of 15 residues. Germline values: CDR1 MGHRA, CDR2 YSYEKL. V shed 4 bases and J 2 bases; nucleotides not matched to a gene: 7. CDR3 sequence reads: CASSPGGGRNTEAFF. CDR3 in DNA: TGCGCCAGCAGCCCCGGAGGGGGCCGAAACACTGAAGCTTTCTTT.

The V call is TRBV24-1, the J call TRBJ2-2; D may be TRBD2 (6 bases). This CDR3 is built from 15 residues. The germline CDR1 and CDR2 sequences are KGHDR and SFDVKD. Trimming left V 4 bases short and J 2 bases short, with 10 bases between. The CDR3 nucleotides are TGTGCCACCAGTGAGGAGGGACCAAACACCGGGGAGCTGTTTTTT. This translates into CATSEEGPNTGELFF.

The J gene is TRBJ1-5, the V gene TRBV28, with D maybe TRBD1 (6 bases). V lost 7 bases and J 7 bases, leaving 23 bases between the germline ends. Germline-derived CDR1 and CDR2 are MDHEN and SYDVKM. The CDR3 sequence is 16 residues long. The chain's CDR3 is CASTLVGGVGRQPQHF. DNA for the CDR3: TGTGCCAGCACCCTGGTAGGGGGGGTCGGTAGACAGCCCCAGCATTTT.

This clone has just a few counts. The chain employs TRBV28 and TRBJ1-3, with 11 bases matching TRBD1. This CDR3 contains 20 residues. CDR1 and CDR2 from the germline V gene are MDHEN and SYDVKM. Losses at the gene ends were 2 bases for V and 0 bases for J; bases not matched to a gene: 12. CDR3 bases: TGTGCCAGCAGTTTAGGGTCCGGACAGGGGGCCCAACACTCTGGAAACACCATATATTTT. This gives the protein CASSLGSGQGAQHSGNTIYF.

This clone was counted a few times. J is TRBJ1-5 and V is TRBV24-1; 8 positions agree with TRBD1. Trimming took 4 bases from V and 6 from J; bases not matched to a gene: 7. This CDR3 is built from 15 residues. The germline gives CDR1 KGHDR, CDR2 SFDVKD. The CDR3 protein is CATSEGQVLGQPQHF. The DNA of the CDR3 is TGTGCCACCAGTGAGGGACAGGTTTTGGGTCAGCCCCAGCATTTT.

The J gene is TRBJ2-7, the V gene TRBV7-2, with 9 positions matching TRBD1. Losses at the gene ends were 5 bases for V and 3 bases for J; bases not matched to a gene: 8. The CDR3 contains 15 residues. The germline CDR1 and CDR2 sequences are SGHTA and FQGNSA. This CDR3 reads CASSRTGGGFYEQYV. CDR3 bases: TGTGCCAGCAGCAGAACAGGGGGCGGATTCTACGAGCAGTACGTC.

Judged by abundance, this clone is medium-sized. The chain recombines TRBV18 with TRBJ1-3, with a tentative D call TRBD1 (5 bases). The CDR3 has 15 residues. V was trimmed by 4 bases and J by 0 bases, leaving 10 bases between them. Germline CDR1 and CDR2: KGHSH and LQKENI. The CDR3 protein is CASSLTGTSGNTIYF. For the CDR3, the DNA is TGTGCCAGCTCACTAACAGGAACCTCTGGAAACACCATATATTTT.